The sequence of this TCR beta chain was determined in a study of cytotoxic CD8 clonotypes in ibrutinib-treated CLL. Overall study context: A median 12 months of treatment, range 6 to 36, preceded the collection of response samples. Sequenced samples delivered averages of around 260,000 productive templates and roughly 94,000 productive rearrangements.

Clones were read by immunoSEQ multiplex PCR, and TCRdb kept only the in-frame ones, dropping some. In the table there are about 300,000 clones, 60% to 80% of which are singletons. Broader study findings: Clonality rose at ibrutinib response and fell back toward baseline at progression.

Per the germline V gene, CDR1 is ENHRY and CDR2 is SYGVKD. The CDR3 loop spans 13 amino acids. In the case of this clone: The antigen is unknown.

The material sequenced was PBMCs, taken at disease progression, from a patient treated with ibrutinib. V is TRBV10-3 and J is TRBJ2-5; 9 bases are a match to TRBD1. The tail of the sequence fits TRBJ2-7 better, so the J call may be wrong. The source of this sequence is a human donor with chronic lymphocytic leukemia. CDR3 bases: TGTGCCACCTTCCGGGACAGGGCTTACGAGCAGTACTTC. It translates to CATFRDRAYEQYF.